This paragraph covers one TCR beta chain sequence. Its matching antigen is unknown. This specimen comes from a study of CD8+ T cells in alopecia areata. Overall study context: Treated patients were given oral tofacitinib, which was dosed at 5 to 10 mg twice daily. Treated patients' severity was scored by percentage of affected scalp area.

General study findings and limits: Compared with normal scalp, lesional scalp had higher clonality and more expanded CD8+ clones. Unlike in mice, where it was clearer, TCR sharing across patients was less clear, possibly HLA-related.

This CDR3 contains 12 residues. After removal of 0 bases from V and 5 bases from J, the junction contained 0 bases not matched to a gene. Germline loops: CDR1 SQVTM, CDR2 ANQGSEA. Treatment of the sample: oral pan-JAK inhibitor, 5-10 mg twice daily. Extracted from the samples, RNA was reverse transcribed into cDNA to serve as the sequencing template. The assay was immunoSEQ multiplex PCR, and TCRdb's table has in-frame clones only and misses some. Seen here are 150,000 to 200,000 clones, more than 50% observed once, and the top ten hold under 1.2%. The sequence derives from a human donor with alopecia areata. The chain joins TRBV29-1 to TRBJ1-2; 7 bases fit TRBD1. This material consisted of CD4+ T cells sorted from blood, taken at week 24, from a patient treated with tofacitinib. The CDR3 bases are TGCAGCGTTGAAGAACAGGGGTATGGCTACACCTTC. Its protein is CSVEEQGYGYTF.